These 26 T cell receptor beta chains share one sample of origin, sequenced in a study of blood T cells in healthy people across ages. Alongside a J-beta primer mix, a sample-barcoded 5' primer served in a second PCR lasting about 7 to 12 cycles. TCRdb re-derived calls from the 5' RACE reads in MiXCR, one entry per CDR3 protein. The repertoire holds about 800,000 distinct CDR3 sequences, 20% to 25% seen once, with approximately 3.7% in the top ten. This sample was shared with a second study, whose subject was T cells of mothers and their children.

Material for sequencing was blood. Receptors originate from a boy younger than 18 in good health.

This clonotype came up a few times. The J gene is TRBJ2-3, the V gene TRBV30; no firm D call. Per the germline V gene, CDR1 is GTSNPN and CDR2 is SVGIG (reference sequence). The CDR3 covers 13 residues. V lost 1 base, J lost 4 bases, and 9 bases lay in between. The CDR3 region has the DNA TGTGCCTGGAGTGCCGGTCGGGCAGATACGCAGTATTTT. This sequence encodes CAWSAGRADTQYF. Full variable domain (missing parts from reference TRBV30 and TRBJ2-3): SQTIHQWPATLVQPVGSPLSLECTVEGTSNPNLYWYRQAAGRGLQLLFYSVGIGQISSEVPQNLSASRPQDRQFILSSKKLLLSDSGFYLCAWSAGRADTQYFGPGTRLTVL.

The chain has TRBV7-9 and TRBJ2-5; 11 bases match TRBD1. J was trimmed by 5 bases and V by 5 bases; bases with no gene match: 7. The germline V gene has CDR1 SEHNR and CDR2 FQNEAQ (reference sequence). This CDR3 region has 15 residues. CDR3 DNA sequence: TGTGCCAGCAGCGAACGGACAGGGGGCTACGAGACCCAGTACTTC. Protein: CASSERTGGYETQYF.

This chain connects TRBV28 to TRBJ2-3; TRBD2 agrees at 14 bases. Germline V gene sequence: CDR1 MDHEN, CDR2 SYDVKM. The CDR3 has 18 amino acids. V was pared by 4 bases and J by 3 bases, with 9 bases of the junction left unmatched. The CDR3 nucleotides read TGTGCCAGCAGTTCCACCGGGACTAGCGGGAGTGCGACAGATACGCAGTATTTT. The encoded protein is CASSSTGTSGSATDTQYF.

The chain links TRBV9 to TRBJ2-5; perhaps TRBD2 as D (6 bases). The last part of the DNA fits TRBJ2-7 better; the J call may be wrong. Germline V gene lookup returns CDR1 SGDLS and CDR2 YYNGEE. CDR3 length: 16 residues. The CDR3 nucleotides are TGTGCCAGCAGCGCCCGGGGTGACGGAGGGGCCTACGAGCAGTACTTC. This translates into CASSARGDGGAYEQYF.

The chain employs TRBV5-6 and TRBJ1-1; a weak D match, TRBD1 (6 bases). V was pared by 1 base and J by 3 bases, with 19 bases between. The germline V gene encodes CDR1 SGHDT and CDR2 YYEEEE. This CDR3 contains 17 residues. This CDR3 reads CASSLNPAGTRDTEAFF. In DNA, the CDR3 is TGTGCCAGCAGCTTGAACCCGGCAGGGACACGAGACACTGAAGCTTTCTTT.

This clonotype occurred a few times. V usage is TRBV20-1 and J usage is TRBJ1-6, with D tentatively TRBD1 (6 bases). V was clipped by 6 bases and J by 7 bases, with 13 bases between them. Germline V gene data show CDR1 as DFQATT and CDR2 as SNEGSKA (reference sequence). The CDR3 contains 13 residues. The CDR3 nucleotides read TGCAGTGCCAAAACAGGGCGCAATTCACCCCTCCACTTT. Its protein product is CSAKTGRNSPLHF.

In this sample, this clonotype turned up many times. This chain joins TRBV6-1 and TRBJ1-5; D is possibly TRBD1 (5 bases). The ends were cut back, 2 bases at V and 4 bases at J, with 6 bases in the middle. This CDR3 region has 13 residues. Germline values: CDR1 MNHNS, CDR2 SASEGT. In DNA form, the CDR3 reads TGTGCCAGCAGTGAACAGGGTAATCAGCCCCAGCATTTT. Residues: CASSEQGNQPQHF.

This rearrangement joins TRBV29-1 to TRBJ2-5, with 16 positions matching TRBD2. CDR3 length: 17 residues. Looked up from germline, CDR1 is SQVTM and CDR2 is ANQGSEA. J gave up 4 bases and V 7 bases, and 12 bases lay outside the gene matches. The CDR3 protein is CSADGTSGRAVGETQYF. CDR3 DNA sequence: TGCAGCGCTGACGGGACTAGCGGGAGGGCCGTTGGAGAGACCCAGTACTTC.

CDR3: CASSPVGGPKNIQYF. For the CDR3, the DNA is TGTGCCAGCAGTCCTGTGGGGGGACCCAAAAACATTCAGTACTTC. J is TRBJ2-4 and V is TRBV12-3 or TRBV12-4; perhaps TRBD2 as D (6 bases). Between the trimmed V and J ends, which lost 5 bases and 2 bases, there was a span of 13 bases. CDR3 length: 15 amino acids.

V usage is TRBV28 and J usage is TRBJ2-7; unclear D gene. V lost 6 bases and J lost 0, with 12 bases in between. The germline CDR1 and CDR2 sequences are MDHEN and SYDVKM. The CDR3 has 14 amino acids. The CDR3 sequence is CASSLIDGSYEQYF. The DNA of the CDR3 is TGTGCCAGCAGCCTCATCGACGGCTCCTACGAGCAGTACTTC.

This clonotype was detected only a few times. The rearrangement joins TRBV19 to TRBJ2-7, with 9 bases identical to TRBD1. Germline assignment: CDR1 LNHDA and CDR2 SQIVND (reference sequence). This CDR3 comprises 16 residues. J was trimmed by 3 bases and V by 3 bases; bases with no gene match: 9. The CDR3 is CASSISTGGEIYEQYF. The CDR3 DNA is TGTGCCAGTAGTATTTCAACAGGGGGCGAGATCTACGAGCAGTACTTC.

CDR3 DNA: TGTGTCAACAGCTTAGAGGAGCGGGAAGAGACCCAGTACTTC. It is translated as CVNSLEEREETQYF. The V call is TRBV7-8, the J call TRBJ2-5; TRBD2 might be the D (6 bases). CDR3 length: 14 residues. From germline, CDR1 is SGHVS and CDR2 FQNEAQ.

In its sample, this clonotype was seen a few times. J is TRBJ2-2 and V is TRBV12-3 or TRBV12-4; 9 bases are a match to TRBD2. This CDR3 has 19 amino acids. V trimming: 1 base; J trimming: 2 bases; junction bases outside the gene matches: 11. The DNA of the CDR3 is TGTGCCAGCAGTTTAGGGACTAGCGCCCTCATGGATAACACCGGGGAGCTGTTTTTT. It yields the protein CASSLGTSALMDNTGELFF.

This clonotype has just a few counts. The chain uses TRBV7-9 and TRBJ2-5; D possibly corresponds to TRBD1 (5 bases). The CDR3 has 16 residues. V was pared by 2 bases and J by 4 bases, with 17 bases between. The germline gives CDR1 SEHNR, CDR2 FQNEAQ (reference sequence). The DNA for the CDR3 is TGTGCCAGCAGCTTATCGCAGGGTTGGTCTGGAGAGACCCAGTACTTC. Translation gives CASSLSQGWSGETQYF.

This clonotype came up a few times. This chain connects TRBV28 to TRBJ1-1; 7 bases align to TRBD1. There are 13 residues in the CDR3. J lost 6 bases, V lost 6 bases, and 7 bases had no gene match. Germline V gene lookup returns CDR1 MDHEN and CDR2 SYDVKM. CDR3 nucleotides: TGTGCCAGCAGCCTGACAGGGTGGCCTGAAGCTTTCTTT. Residues: CASSLTGWPEAFF. Drawing the rest from reference TRBV28 and TRBJ1-1, the complete variable domain is DVKVTQSSRYLVKRTGEKVFLECVQDMDHENMFWYRQDPGLGLRLIYFSYDVKMKEKGDIPEGYSVSREKKERFSLILESASTNQTSMYLCASSLTGWPEAFFGQGTRLTVV.

This clonotype appeared a few times. J is TRBJ2-1 and V is TRBV7-9; perhaps TRBD2 as D (5 bases). CDR1 and CDR2 from the germline V gene are SEHNR and FQNEAQ (reference sequence). V lost 5 bases and J lost 3, with 17 bases in between. The CDR3 is 16 amino acids. CDR3 DNA sequence: TGTGCCAGCAGCGAAGGATTCCGGGAACTCTACAATGAGCAGTTCTTC. Its translation is CASSEGFRELYNEQFF.

This clonotype was seen more than once but under ten times. A junction boundary mismatches the germline segment, possibly from a read error. The chain carries TRBV20-1 and TRBJ2-1; D gene ambiguous. The CDR3 is 14 residues long. Germline V gene lookup returns CDR1 DFQATT and CDR2 SNEGSKA (reference sequence). DNA of the CDR3: TGCAGTGCTAGAGCTATGAGCCTTTACAATGAGCAGTCCTTC. Translating gives CSARAMSLYNEQSF.

The chain combines TRBV4-1 with TRBJ1-4; tentative D call: TRBD1 (5 bases). Germline CDR1 is MGHRA and CDR2 is YSYEKL. The CDR3 consists of 13 residues. V was trimmed by 5 bases and J by 7 bases, leaving 11 bases between them. CDR3 bases: TGCGCCAGCAGCACGATGACAGTTGAAAAACTGTTTTTT. Amino acid sequence: CASSTMTVEKLFF.

The chain combines TRBV9 with TRBJ1-1; tentatively, D is TRBD1 (5 bases). This CDR3 spans 17 amino acids. V was trimmed by 4 bases and J by 2 bases, leaving 21 bases between them. Germline assignment: CDR1 SGDLS and CDR2 YYNGEE. The chain's CDR3 is CASSTHKDGDRNTEAFF. In nucleotides, the CDR3 is TGTGCCAGCAGCACCCACAAAGATGGGGACCGTAACACTGAAGCTTTCTTT.

This clonotype was counted between two and nine times. The genes are TRBV28 and TRBJ2-6, with TRBD2 as a possible D gene (5 bases). The V gene lost 8 bases and the J gene lost 4 bases, with 15 bases spanning the gap. Germline V gene data show CDR1 as MDHEN and CDR2 as SYDVKM. The CDR3 loop spans 15 amino acids. CDR3 sequence reads: CASSSRGFGANVLTF. CDR3 coding DNA: TGTGCCAGCTCATCCAGAGGGTTCGGGGCCAACGTCCTGACTTTC.

This clonotype has a single count. This chain uses TRBV20-1 with TRBJ1-2; tentative D call: TRBD1 (6 bases). The CDR3 spans 14 residues. Germline-derived CDR1 and CDR2 are DFQATT and SNEGSKA (reference sequence). V was cut by 2 bases and J by 0 bases, with 10 bases left in between. The CDR3: CSARFGQPNYGYTF. The CDR3, as DNA: TGCAGTGCTAGATTTGGACAGCCTAACTATGGCTACACCTTC.

This clonotype was counted only a few times. The chain has TRBV20-1 and TRBJ2-4, with 11 bases lining up with TRBD2. After removal of 0 bases from V and 8 bases from J, the junction contained 3 bases not matched to a gene. The CDR3 has 14 residues. From germline, CDR1 is DFQATT and CDR2 SNEGSKA (reference sequence). In nucleotides, the CDR3 is TGCAGTGCTAGAGAATCTAGCGGGAGGCACATTCAGTACTTC. Encoded protein: CSARESSGRHIQYF.

The chain has TRBV7-3 and TRBJ2-5, with D unclear. Germline V gives CDR1 SGHTA, CDR2 FQGTGA. The CDR3 has 13 residues. The ends were cut back, 6 bases at V and 2 bases at J, with 10 bases in the middle. DNA of the CDR3: TGTGCCAGCAGTTACACTATACAAGAGACCCAGTACTTC. Translated, it gives CASSYTIQETQYF.

V usage is TRBV6-1 and J usage is TRBJ2-2, with TRBD1 matching 7 bases. V was pared by 6 bases and J by 1 base, with 11 bases of the junction left unmatched. The CDR3 spans 17 residues. The germline gives CDR1 MNHNS, CDR2 SASEGT. CDR3: CASRSGTEKQNTGELFF. CDR3 DNA sequence: TGTGCCAGCAGATCCGGGACAGAAAAACAGAACACCGGGGAGCTGTTTTTT.

This clonotype was observed a handful of times. V is TRBV7-2 and J is TRBJ2-4, with unresolved D. The germline V gene has CDR1 SGHTA and CDR2 FQGNSA. The CDR3 contains 11 residues. V lost 6 bases, J lost 2 bases, and 2 bases lay in between. This chain's CDR3 is CASRSKNIQYF. The CDR3 DNA reads TGTGCCAGCAGATCCAAAAACATTCAGTACTTC.

The chain carries TRBV7-9 and TRBJ1-5, with a tentative D call TRBD1 (6 bases). CDR3 length: 16 residues. CDR1 is SEHNR, CDR2 FQNEAQ, per germline (reference sequence). V was pared by 2 bases and J by 4 bases, with 15 bases between. CDR3 region: CASSLTGGQGNQPQHF. CDR3 sequence (DNA): TGTGCCAGCAGCTTAACGGGGGGTCAGGGGAATCAGCCCCAGCATTTT. The full variable domain, with the rest looked up from reference TRBV7-9 and TRBJ1-5, is DTGVSQNPRHKITKRGQNVTFRCDPISEHNRLYWYRQTLGQGPEFLTYFQNEAQLEKSRLLSDRFSAERPKGSFSTLEIQRTEQGDSAMYLCASSLTGGQGNQPQHFGDGTRLSIL.